The clone carrying this T cell receptor (beta chain) was observed at least ten times. The entry originates in a study of T cells in Graves' hyperthyroidism and ophthalmopathy. RNA transcripts gave rise to amplified TCR beta CDR3 regions. First-round RT-PCR of the TCR CDR3 relied on the HTBI primer set. TCRdb redid the calling of the multiplex PCR reads with MiXCR, one entry per CDR3 protein. This sample has about 560,000 distinct CDR3 sequences, with 15% to 20% found just once. Diagnosis rested on symptoms, serum thyroxine and TRAb, thyroid ultrasound, and orbital computed tomography. The sequenced material came from blood. This clonotype originated in a woman aged 18-30 years with Graves' hyperthyroidism.

CDR3 region: CASSDLAGGDNEQFF. CDR3 DNA: TGTGCCAGCAGTGACCTAGCGGGGGGGGACAATGAGCAGTTCTTC. The chain employs TRBV2 and TRBJ2-1; 12 bases are a match to TRBD2. Germline-derived CDR1 and CDR2 are SNHLY and FYNNEI. The CDR3 length is 15 residues. Trimming took 3 bases from V and 5 from J; bases not matched to a gene: 2. The complete variable domain, with remaining parts taken from reference TRBV2 and TRBJ2-1, reads EPEVTQTPSHQVTQMGQEVILRCVPISNHLYFYWYRQILGQKVEFLVSFYNNEISEKSEIFDDQFSVERPDGSNFTLKIRSTKLEDSAMYFCASSDLAGGDNEQFFGPGTRLTVL.